This TCR beta chain derives from a study of blood T cell repertoires in COVID-19. Turning to the study itself: Both acute and convalescent COVID-19 samples were obtained from the United States, Italy and Spain. From T cells, B-cell-depleted T cells, or PBMCs came the material, which was cDNA or gDNA.

This CDR3 region has 15 residues. V was pared by 4 bases and J by 4 bases, with 4 bases of the junction left unmatched. CDR1 and CDR2 (germline): SGHKS, YYEKEE (reference sequence). Per the authors' pipeline: Amplification with reference gene primers provided the estimates of nucleated cell counts. Using immunoSEQ multiplex PCR, the repertoire was profiled, and TCRdb retains in-frame clones only, with some absent. The DNA was the basis for D and trimming; V, J and clone size are from that table. The sample holds around 140,000 clones, around 80% seen once. What was sequenced was peripheral blood. The V and J genes are TRBV5-5 and TRBJ2-5; the match to TRBD2 covers 13 bases. The sequence came from a man in his forties or fifties with acute or convalescent COVID-19. Written as DNA, the CDR3 is TGTGCCAGCAGCCCTGGACTAGCGGGGGCAGAGACCCAGTACTTC. Translation gives CASSPGLAGAETQYF. The complete variable domain, with remaining parts taken from reference TRBV5-5 and TRBJ2-5, reads DAGVTQSPTHLIKTRGQQVTLRCSPISGHKSVSWYQQVLGQGPQFIFQYYEKEERGRGNFPDRFSARQFPNYSSELNVNALLLGDSALYLCASSPGLAGAETQYFGPGTRLLVL.